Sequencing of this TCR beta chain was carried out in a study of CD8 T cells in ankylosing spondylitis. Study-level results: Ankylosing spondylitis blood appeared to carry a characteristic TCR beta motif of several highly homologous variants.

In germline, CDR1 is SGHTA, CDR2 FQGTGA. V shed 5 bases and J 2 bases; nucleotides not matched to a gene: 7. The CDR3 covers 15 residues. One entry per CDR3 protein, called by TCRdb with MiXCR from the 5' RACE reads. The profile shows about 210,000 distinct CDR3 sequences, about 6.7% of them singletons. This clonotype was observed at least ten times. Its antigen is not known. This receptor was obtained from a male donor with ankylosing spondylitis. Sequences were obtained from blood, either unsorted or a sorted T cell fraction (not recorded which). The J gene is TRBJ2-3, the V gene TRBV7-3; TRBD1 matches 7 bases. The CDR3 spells CASSPHRGNTDTQYF. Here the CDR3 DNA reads TGTGCCAGCAGCCCGCACAGGGGAAACACAGATACGCAGTATTTT.